The sequence of this T cell receptor beta chain was determined in a study of PD-1 blockade in classical Hodgkin lymphoma. Across the study: Patients were given intravenous nivolumab, 3 mg/kg, every 2 weeks.

Using immunoSEQ multiplex PCR, the repertoire was profiled, and TCRdb retains in-frame clones only, with some absent. The sample shows 42,000 or so clones, approximately 90% of them seen only once. All patients experienced relapse after autologous stem cell transplantation, and brentuximab vedotin exposure was variable. Best overall response was complete response, partial response or progressive disease in these relapsed/refractory classical Hodgkin lymphoma patients. The germline gives CDR1 SGHTS, CDR2 YDEGEE. The trim removed 10 bases at V and 5 bases at J, leaving 9 bases unmatched. The length of the CDR3 is 13 residues. Study-level results: Complete responders showed a baseline diversity that resembled the diversity of newly diagnosed patients.

To note about this clone: The antigen remains undetermined.

This rearrangement joins TRBV5-8 to TRBJ2-1, with 7 bases matching TRBD2. The input for sequencing was peripheral blood mononuclear cells (PBMCs), taken before the second cycle of nivolumab. The sequence was collected from a human donor with classical Hodgkin lymphoma. Written as DNA, the CDR3 is TGTGCCGGGAGGGAGGGTCTTAACAATGAGCAGTTCTTC. This translates into CAGREGLNNEQFF.